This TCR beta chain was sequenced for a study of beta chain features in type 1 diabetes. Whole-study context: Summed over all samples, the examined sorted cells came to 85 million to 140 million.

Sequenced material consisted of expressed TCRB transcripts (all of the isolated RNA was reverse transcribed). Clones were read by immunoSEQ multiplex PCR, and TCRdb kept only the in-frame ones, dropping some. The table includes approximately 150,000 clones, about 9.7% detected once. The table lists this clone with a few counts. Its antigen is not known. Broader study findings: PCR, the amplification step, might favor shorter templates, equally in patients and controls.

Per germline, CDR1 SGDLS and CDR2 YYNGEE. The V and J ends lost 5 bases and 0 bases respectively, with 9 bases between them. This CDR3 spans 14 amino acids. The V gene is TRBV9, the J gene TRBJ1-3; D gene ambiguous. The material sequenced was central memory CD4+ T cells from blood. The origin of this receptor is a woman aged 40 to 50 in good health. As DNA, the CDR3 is TGTGCCAGCAGACCGGGGAGCTCTGGAAACACCATATATTTT. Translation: CASRPGSSGNTIYF.